The 19 T cell receptor beta chains given below trace back to one sample, sequenced in a study of Graves' ophthalmopathy and Graves' hyperthyroidism. Transcripts of RNA were the source for amplifying TCR beta CDR3 regions. Scientists carried out first-round RT-PCR using HTBI primers and then a second-round multiplex PCR. TCRdb recomputed calls from the multiplex PCR reads with MiXCR, one row per CDR3 protein. The data contain approximately 640,000 distinct CDR3 sequences, roughly two fifths of them singletons. The sample was peripheral blood. The receptors come from an adult man with Graves' ophthalmopathy.

Turning to this clonotype: Just one base apart from a much larger clone, this may be a read error. The CDR3 region has the DNA TGCGCCAGCAGCTCGACAGCGGGCACTGAAGCTCTCTTT. This sequence encodes CASSSTAGTEALF. The J gene is TRBJ1-1, the V gene TRBV5-8, with a tentative D call TRBD1 (5 bases). CDR1 is SGHTS and CDR2 is YDEGEE in the germline V gene. This CDR3 has 13 amino acids.

The V gene is TRBV5-6, the J gene TRBJ2-7; possibly TRBD1 or TRBD2 for D (5 bases each). V was cut by 0 bases and J by 2 bases, with 12 bases left in between. CDR3 length equals 15 residues. Germline values: CDR1 SGHDT, CDR2 YYEEEE. The DNA for the CDR3 is TGTGCCAGCAGCTTGGTAGAGGGGCCCCCCTACGAGCAGTACTTC. This gives the protein CASSLVEGPPYEQYF.

V usage is TRBV12-3 or TRBV12-4 and J usage is TRBJ2-2; 7 bases match TRBD1. This CDR3 has 17 amino acids. J gave up 6 bases and V 5 bases, and 15 bases lay outside the gene matches. The CDR3 reads CASSHHRGWAQAGELFF. CDR3 DNA sequence: TGTGCCAGCAGTCACCACAGGGGCTGGGCCCAGGCCGGGGAGCTGTTTTTT.

In this sample, this clonotype turned up many times. The junction departs from the called germline gene at one end, perhaps through a read error. The chain combines TRBV10-3 with TRBJ2-5; TRBD1 agrees at 10 bases. The CDR3 has 15 amino acids. The germline V gene encodes CDR1 ENHRY and CDR2 SYGVKD. The DNA for the CDR3 is TGTGCCATCCGGGGGACAGGGGCCGGCCAAGAGAACCAGTACTTC. This sequence encodes CAIRGTGAGQENQYF.

The rearrangement links TRBV19 to TRBJ1-5; 11 nucleotides match TRBD1. V trimming: 6 bases; J trimming: 7 bases; junction bases outside the gene matches: 5. CDR3 length: 14 residues. Germline CDR1 LNHDA, CDR2 SQIVND (reference sequence). CDR3 DNA sequence: TGTGCCAGTAGCTGGACAGGGGGCGGGCAGCCCCAGCATTTT. Its protein product is CASSWTGGGQPQHF.

This clonotype turned up a few times. J is TRBJ1-2 and V is TRBV12-3 or TRBV12-4; the D is unclear. This CDR3 comprises 17 residues. Trimming shortened V by 1 base and J by 8 bases, and 23 bases separated the two germline ends. The CDR3 loop is CASSLVGLARMVEGYTF. The CDR3 nucleotides read TGTGCCAGCAGTTTAGTGGGGTTGGCGCGGATGGTGGAGGGCTACACCTTC.

This clonotype was recorded many times. The V and J genes are TRBV25-1 and TRBJ1-2; no reliable D call. Trimming took off 4 bases at V and 8 bases at J, with 8 bases between the two ends. Per germline, CDR1 MGHDK and CDR2 SYGVNS. The CDR3 runs 11 residues. The CDR3 spells CASSANGGYTF. For the CDR3, the DNA is TGTGCCAGCAGTGCAAACGGGGGCTACACCTTC.

This chain uses TRBV25-1 with TRBJ2-2; D is perhaps TRBD1 or TRBD2 (5 bases each). Germline CDR1 is MGHDK and CDR2 is SYGVNS. V was trimmed by 3 bases and J by 2 bases, leaving 7 bases between them. This CDR3 has 14 residues. The CDR3 here is CASSDGTNTGELFF. The DNA of the CDR3 is TGTGCCAGCAGTGACGGGACCAACACCGGGGAGCTGTTTTTT.

The chain employs TRBV2 and TRBJ2-6; TRBD1 might be the D (6 bases). CDR1 and CDR2 (germline): SNHLY, FYNNEI. V lost 11 bases and J lost 2, with 13 bases in between. The CDR3 spans 14 residues. The CDR3, as DNA: TGTGCCTTTACAGGGTGGGCTGGGGCCAACGTCCTGACTTTC. As protein: CAFTGWAGANVLTF.

This clonotype was seen at least ten times. This rearrangement joins TRBV6-2 or TRBV6-3 to TRBJ1-6, with 7 bases identical to TRBD1. This CDR3 region has 14 residues. J was trimmed by 10 bases and V by 4 bases; bases with no gene match: 7. Germline V CDR1 and CDR2: MNHEY, SVGEGT. The CDR3 loop is CASSWTGRLSPLHF. In DNA, the CDR3 is TGTGCCAGCAGTTGGACAGGACGGCTCTCACCCCTCCACTTT.

The chain joins TRBV29-1 to TRBJ2-7; weak D call: TRBD1 (5 bases). This CDR3 has 14 amino acids. Per the germline V gene, CDR1 is SQVTM and CDR2 is ANQGSEA. V lost 8 bases, J lost 5 bases, and 22 bases lay in between. DNA of the CDR3: TGCAGCTTAGCCCTCTTAGGGGTTAGGGACGAGCAGTACTTC. This codes for CSLALLGVRDEQYF.

The sample holds many counts of this clonotype. The CDR3 coding sequence is TGTGCCAGCATAGGAGCAGGGGCAGGAGCTTTCTTT. Its protein product is CASIGAGAGAFF. The chain joins TRBV5-6 to TRBJ1-1, with D possibly being TRBD1 (6 bases). V was shortened by 6 bases and J by 10 bases, with 16 bases between the two germline ends. Germline V gene data show CDR1 as SGHDT and CDR2 as YYEEEE. This CDR3 region has 12 residues. The complete variable domain, with remaining parts taken from reference TRBV5-6 and TRBJ1-1, reads DAGVTQSPTHLIKTRGQQVTLRCSPKSGHDTVSWYQQALGQGPQFIFQYYEEEERQRGNFPDRFSGHQFPNYSSELNVNALLLGDSALYLCASIGAGAGAFFGQGTRLTVV.

Comment on this clonotype: A read error is possible here, since a much larger clone lies one base away. The J gene is TRBJ1-5, the V gene TRBV7-2; no clear D gene. CDR3 length equals 16 residues. CDR1 is SGHTA, CDR2 FQGNSA, per germline. The CDR3 nucleotides read TGTGCCAGCAGCTTAGATGGAGAGGAGAGCAATCGGCCCCAGCATTTT. Residues: CASSLDGEESNRPQHF.

This clonotype was observed a few times. V usage is TRBV27 and J usage is TRBJ1-2, with D unclear. Trimming cost V 0 bases and J 8 bases, with 16 bases left between them. CDR1 is MNHEY and CDR2 is SMNVEV in the germline V gene (reference sequence). This CDR3 is 15 amino acids long. The CDR3 bases are TGTGCCAGCAGTTTATCCTTTACGCAATCGACCGGCTACACCTTC. This encodes CASSLSFTQSTGYTF.

This clonotype was counted at least ten times. The chain couples TRBV15 to TRBJ1-2, with 10 bases fitting TRBD1. CDR1 LNHNV and CDR2 YYDKDF come from the germline V gene (reference sequence). This CDR3 contains 15 residues. V was clipped by 0 bases and J by 13 bases; unmatched bases: 11. The CDR3 here is CATSRDEGTGVPSTF. The CDR3 region has the DNA TGTGCCACCAGCAGAGATGAAGGGACAGGGGTCCCCAGCACCTTC.

The chain uses TRBV2 and TRBJ2-5; maybe TRBD2 (6 bases). The CDR3 contains 13 residues. V was clipped by 6 bases and J by 5 bases, with 13 bases between them. Germline V lookup: CDR1 SNHLY, CDR2 FYNNEI. The CDR3 protein is CASRRLVWETQYF. The CDR3 DNA sequence: TGTGCCAGCAGAAGACTAGTGTGGGAGACCCAGTACTTC.

At least ten counts were recorded for this clonotype. The V gene is TRBV19, the J gene TRBJ1-1; D is possibly TRBD1 (5 bases). The CDR3 has 15 residues. Germline CDR1 reads LNHDA; CDR2 reads SQIVND (reference sequence). Deletions cut 5 bases from V and 6 bases from J, with 19 bases between. This CDR3 is CASSPPGQGLAEAFF. CDR3 DNA sequence: TGTGCCAGTAGTCCCCCAGGTCAGGGTTTGGCTGAAGCTTTCTTT.

In this sample, this clonotype turned up many times. The CDR3 DNA is TGCAGTGCTAGAGAGGGGGACGATGATGATGGCTACACCTTC. As protein: CSAREGDDDDGYTF. The rearrangement uses TRBV20-1 and TRBJ1-2; TRBD1 is a possible D gene (5 bases). The CDR3 covers 14 residues. Trimming stripped 0 bases from V and 6 bases from J, with 14 bases between. CDR1 is DFQATT, CDR2 SNEGSKA, per germline (reference sequence).

As regards this clonotype: Since no conserved phenylalanine or tryptophan closes the CDR3, a read error is the likely cause. Because the CDR3's place on the DNA is in doubt, the DNA is left out and the CDR3 is given as listed by TCRdb. The CDR3 spells CASSYRRT. The rearrangement uses TRBV7-8 and TRBJ1-6. Germline V gene lookup returns CDR1 SGHVS and CDR2 FQNEAQ. From its first to its last residue, the CDR3 has 8 amino acids.